These 12 T cell receptor beta chains came from one sample sequenced in a study of regulatory T cells in long-lasting Graves disease. CDR3-region Arm-PCR and iRepertoire HTBI primers produced the TCR beta libraries. TCRdb reprocessed the multiplex PCR reads via MiXCR and lists one record per CDR3 protein. The repertoire consists of 400,000 to 500,000 distinct CDR3 sequences, with approximately 16% occurring once and the leading ten covering roughly 7.7%. Time point reported: newly diagnosed GD, antithyroid drugs for less than 3 months. The TCR library was made from RNA that had been extracted from PBMCs in TRIzol. The same data also contributed to another study, on T cells in Graves' hyperthyroidism and ophthalmopathy.

The sample consisted of peripheral blood mononuclear cells (PBMCs), taken at new diagnosis, from a patient treated with antithyroid drugs. These receptors were taken from a middle-aged woman with Graves disease.

This clonotype was seen many times. J is TRBJ1-1 and V is TRBV2; tentatively, D is TRBD1 (6 bases). The CDR3 spans 13 residues. The V end was cut by 6 bases, the J end by 6 bases, with 14 bases between. Germline V gene lookup returns CDR1 SNHLY and CDR2 FYNNEI. CDR3 in DNA: TGTGCCAGCAGAGTACAGGGCCACGCTGAAGCTTTCTTT. This sequence encodes CASRVQGHAEAFF.

This clonotype was counted ten times or more. CDR3 amino acids: CASSLNPRQATQETQYF. CDR3 sequence (DNA): TGTGCCAGCAGTTTAAACCCGCGACAGGCTACCCAAGAGACCCAGTACTTC. The chain recombines TRBV12-3 or TRBV12-4 with TRBJ2-5; D is perhaps TRBD1 (6 bases). Trimming removed 2 bases from V and 1 base from J, with 17 bases in between. This CDR3 region has 17 residues.

As for this clonotype: This is likely an artifact of a read error, given a far larger clone one base away. This sequence joins TRBV11-2 and TRBJ1-1, with 7 positions matching TRBD1. Per germline, CDR1 SGHAT and CDR2 FQNNGV. This CDR3 is 13 amino acids long. With V trimmed by 5 bases and J by 7 bases, 7 bases remained unmatched. The CDR3 bases are TGTGCCAGCAGCGGCGCCGGACAGGATGAAGCTTTCTTT. Amino acids: CASSGAGQDEAFF.

This chain connects TRBV4-1 to TRBJ2-3; a weak D match, TRBD2 (5 bases). The CDR3 has 17 residues. V lost 1 base and J lost 1, with 15 bases in between. Looked up from germline, CDR1 is MGHRA and CDR2 is YSYEKL. The CDR3 region is CASSQGVASRRTDTQYF. The CDR3 DNA is TGCGCCAGCAGCCAAGGGGTTGCTAGCCGCCGCACAGATACGCAGTATTTT.

At least ten counts were recorded for this clonotype. The chain joins TRBV7-2 to TRBJ2-1; 11 nucleotides agree with TRBD1. Losses at the gene ends were 1 base for V and 8 bases for J; bases not matched to a gene: 4. The CDR3 length is 15 residues. Germline lookup yields CDR1 SGHTA and CDR2 FQGNSA. CDR3 loop: CASSLVGQGADEQFF. The CDR3 nucleotides read TGTGCCAGCAGCTTAGTCGGACAGGGGGCTGATGAGCAGTTCTTC.

This clonotype was seen only a few times. The chain carries TRBV20-1 and TRBJ2-2, with 8 bases lining up with TRBD2. V lost 2 bases to trimming and J lost 6 bases; unmatched junction nucleotides: 14. The CDR3 extends over 17 amino acids. Germline V CDR1 and CDR2: DFQATT, SNEGSKA (reference sequence). In nucleotides, the CDR3 is TGCAGTGCTAGACCGCATACTCCAACGGGAGGGGCCGGGGAGCTGTTTTTT. Amino acids: CSARPHTPTGGAGELFF.

In this sample, this clonotype turned up many times. This chain uses TRBV7-3 with TRBJ2-3; D is ambiguous. Per the germline V gene, CDR1 is SGHTA and CDR2 is FQGTGA. CDR3 length equals 13 residues. Trimming took off 5 bases at V and 4 bases at J, with 10 bases between the two ends. CDR3 bases: TGTGCCAGCAGCCGGTTCGTTGCAGATACGCAGTATTTT. It codes for CASSRFVADTQYF.

This clonotype was counted at least ten times. The CDR3, as DNA: TGTGCCAGCAGCTCGGCACAGGACCCCTACGAGCAGTACTTC. Amino acid sequence: CASSSAQDPYEQYF. V is TRBV11-1 and J is TRBJ2-7; D may be TRBD1 (5 bases). Germline V gene lookup returns CDR1 SGHAT and CDR2 FQDESV (reference sequence). The CDR3 runs 14 residues. Between the trimmed V and J ends, which lost 4 bases and 2 bases, there was a span of 12 bases. Drawing the rest from reference TRBV11-1 and TRBJ2-7, the complete variable domain is EAEVAQSPRYKITEKSQAVAFWCDPISGHATLYWYRQILGQGPELLVQFQDESVVDDSQLPKDRFSAERLKGVDSTLKIQPAELGDSAMYLCASSSAQDPYEQYFGPGTRLTVT.

About this clonotype itself: A single base separates this from a much larger clone, so it may be a read error. J is TRBJ1-1 and V is TRBV11-2; a possible D gene is TRBD1 (6 bases). The CDR3 is 15 amino acids. V was clipped by 4 bases and J by 1 base, with 13 bases between them. Germline CDR1 is SGHAT and CDR2 is FQNNGV. The CDR3 bases are TGTGCCAGCAGCTCATTCCCGGGGGCGAACACTGAAGCTTTCTTT. It yields the protein CASSSFPGANTEAFF.

This clonotype was found many times. CDR3 loop: CASSSGAEAFF. The CDR3 DNA follows: TGTGCCAGCAGCTCCGGGGCTGAAGCTTTCTTT. The genes are TRBV5-6 and TRBJ1-1, with D hard to call. The V gene's germline CDR1 is SGHDT and CDR2 YYEEEE. V lost 3 bases and J 6 bases, leaving 6 bases between the germline ends. This CDR3 is 11 amino acids long.

In its sample, this clonotype was seen many times. The chain employs TRBV4-1 and TRBJ2-7, with TRBD1 matching 9 bases. CDR1 MGHRA and CDR2 YSYEKL come from the germline V gene. The CDR3 length is 15 residues. The V and J ends lost 5 bases and 0 bases, in that order; junction bases with no gene match: 5. The CDR3 sequence is CASSWGTGSSYEQYF. The CDR3 DNA follows: TGCGCCAGCAGCTGGGGGACAGGGAGCTCCTACGAGCAGTACTTC.

About this clonotype: A much larger clone lies a single base off, so this may be a read error. The genes are TRBV6-1 and TRBJ1-2; the D gene is possibly TRBD1 (5 bases). The CDR3 contains 14 residues. Germline CDR1 MNHNS, CDR2 SASEGT. Trimming stripped 11 bases from V and 8 bases from J, with 24 bases between. The CDR3 nucleotides read TGTGCCGGCACTACGGAGGGACGCTCCGGGGGCTACACCTTC. It codes for CAGTTEGRSGGYTF.